This T cell receptor beta chain was observed in a study of blood T cell repertoires in COVID-19. Study details: PBMCs, B-cell-depleted T cells, or T cells were the source of the cDNA or gDNA that made up the material.

Data came from immunoSEQ multiplex PCR; TCRdb stores just in-frame clones and leaves some out. The table lists under 200,000 clones, around three quarters of them singletons. The CDR3 sequence is 16 residues long. Between the trimmed V and J ends, which lost 11 bases and 9 bases, there was a span of 29 bases. Per germline, CDR1 LGHDT and CDR2 YNNKEL (reference sequence). The chain is built from TRBV3-1 (or the pseudogene TRBV3-2) and TRBJ2-1; D is perhaps TRBD2 (6 bases). The sequenced sample consisted of peripheral blood. This clonotype was obtained from a man aged 55 to 70 with active or convalescent COVID-19. As DNA, the CDR3 is TGTGCCTCAGCAGATGGCGGGAAGATCATAAAGCGTGAGCAGTTCTTC. Its translation is CASADGGKIIKREQFF.